The 14 T cell receptor beta chains presented below share a single source sample, sequenced in a study of shared clonotypes between healthy human individuals. Sequencing was performed with immunoSEQ multiplex PCR; in TCRdb, only in-frame clones are kept and a portion is missing. The sample has some 2,000,000 clones; about 95% are singletons. The sequenced sample consisted of naive CD4+ T cells sorted from blood. Subset here: CD45RA+ positively selected. The receptors here all came from a man aged 18 to 29 in good health.

A note on this clone: A single base separates this from a much larger clone, so it may be a read error. Other DNA variants within this sample encode the same CDR3. The genes are TRBV19 and TRBJ2-7; D might be TRBD1 (5 bases). This CDR3 contains 11 residues. V was pared by 9 bases and J by 3 bases, with 9 bases between. CDR1 LNHDA and CDR2 SQIVND come from the germline V gene (reference sequence). In DNA, the CDR3 is TGTGCCAGCAGTGACAGCTACGAGCAGTACTTC. This gives the protein CASSDSYEQYF. The full variable domain, completed using reference TRBV19 and TRBJ2-7, is DGGITQSPKYLFRKEGQNVTLSCEQNLNHDAMYWYRQDPGQGLRLIYYSQIVNDFQKGDIAEGYSVSREKKESFPLTVTSAQKNPTAFYLCASSDSYEQYFGPGTRLTVT.

V gene TRBV10-3 combines with J gene TRBJ1-6, with 10 bases that match TRBD1. V dropped 1 base and J dropped 7; count of bases not matched to a gene: 4. The CDR3 runs 16 residues. Germline CDR1 ENHRY, CDR2 SYGVKD. In DNA form, the CDR3 reads TGTGCCATCAGTGAGTGGGGACAGGGGTGGAATTCACCCCTCCACTTT. This sequence encodes CAISEWGQGWNSPLHF.

The chain carries TRBV7-2 and TRBJ1-3, with a tentative D call TRBD1 (6 bases). The V gene lost 8 bases and the J gene lost 3 bases, with 14 bases spanning the gap. The CDR3 length is 14 residues. Looked up from germline, CDR1 is SGHTA and CDR2 is FQGNSA. CDR3: CASSGQGLGNTIYF. The CDR3 DNA reads as TGTGCCAGCTCGGGGCAGGGGCTTGGAAACACCATATATTTT.

The chain couples TRBV6-1 to TRBJ2-3; D call uncertain. Germline lookup yields CDR1 MNHNS and CDR2 SASEGT. Deletions cut 6 bases from V and 4 bases from J, with 17 bases between. The CDR3 is 15 residues long. In DNA, the CDR3 is TGTGCCAGCAGACTAAACCACATTTCGCCAGATACGCAGTATTTT. Amino acid sequence: CASRLNHISPDTQYF.

The rearrangement links TRBV10-3 to TRBJ2-3; D is perhaps TRBD2 (6 bases). The V gene lost 8 bases and the J gene lost 2 bases, with 8 bases spanning the gap. The CDR3 loop spans 12 amino acids. CDR1 and CDR2 from the germline V gene are ENHRY and SYGVKD. CDR3 loop: CAIGTLTDTQYF. DNA of the CDR3: TGTGCCATCGGGACTCTCACAGATACGCAGTATTTT.

The genes are TRBV2 and TRBJ1-2; D not certain. Germline assignment: CDR1 SNHLY and CDR2 FYNNEI. CDR3 length: 12 residues. V lost 6 bases and J lost 8, with 13 bases in between. The CDR3 sequence is CASSNEGYGYTF. In DNA, the CDR3 is TGTGCCAGCAGCAACGAGGGCTACGGCTACACCTTC.

This chain links TRBV6-1 with TRBJ2-4; 10 nucleotides line up with TRBD2. V lost 6 bases to trimming and J lost 0 bases; unmatched junction nucleotides: 2. The CDR3 has 15 residues. The germline CDR1 and CDR2 sequences are MNHNS and SASEGT. The CDR3 sequence is CASRVAGGAKNIQYF. The CDR3 bases are TGTGCCAGCAGGGTAGCGGGAGGAGCCAAAAACATTCAGTACTTC.

This chain links TRBV27 with TRBJ2-3, with D unclear. This CDR3 is 16 amino acids long. Trimming stripped 4 bases from V and 2 bases from J, with 16 bases between. Per the germline V gene, CDR1 is MNHEY and CDR2 is SMNVEV (reference sequence). The CDR3 region is CASSWVGRGVTDTQYF. CDR3 sequence (DNA): TGTGCCAGCAGTTGGGTTGGACGTGGGGTCACAGATACGCAGTATTTT.

This chain joins TRBV5-1 and TRBJ2-7, with 12 bases lining up with TRBD2. J lost 7 bases, V lost 3 bases, and 8 bases had no gene match. This CDR3 comprises 15 residues. The germline gives CDR1 SGHRS, CDR2 YFSETQ. CDR3 in amino acids: CASSSSSGRAREQYF. The CDR3 coding sequence is TGCGCCAGCAGCTCTTCTAGCGGGAGGGCCCGAGAGCAGTACTTC.

A word on this clone: Other DNA sequences within the sample encode an identical CDR3. V gene TRBV10-3 combines with J gene TRBJ2-7; no reliable D call. Germline V gene sequence: CDR1 ENHRY, CDR2 SYGVKD. The CDR3 has 13 residues. The V and J ends lost 0 bases and 4 bases respectively, with 7 bases between them. The CDR3 DNA is TGTGCCATCAGTGAGTCAGGGAATTACGAGCAGTACTTC. This sequence encodes CAISESGNYEQYF.

Regarding this clone: Other DNA sequences in the sample encode the same CDR3. The rearrangement uses TRBV5-1 and TRBJ1-6; 10 bases agree with TRBD1. The trim removed 5 bases at V and 8 bases at J, leaving 4 bases unmatched. CDR1 is SGHRS, CDR2 YFSETQ, per germline. The CDR3 extends over 14 amino acids. CDR3 sequence (DNA): TGCGCCAGCAGGCCCGGGACAGGGGATTCACCCCTCCACTTT. It encodes CASRPGTGDSPLHF.

The chain employs TRBV7-2 and TRBJ2-7, with 10 nucleotides matching TRBD1. The V segment lost 2 bases and the J segment 7 bases; nucleotides outside the gene matches: 17. CDR1 and CDR2 from the germline V gene are SGHTA and FQGNSA. CDR3 length: 18 residues. The CDR3 DNA is TGTGCCAGCAGCTTATATAGTATGAGGACAGGGGGTCCGGGAGAGCAGTACTTC. Translation gives CASSLYSMRTGGPGEQYF.

The V and J genes are TRBV6-6 and TRBJ2-7, with D uncertain. This CDR3 contains 14 residues. The ends were cut back, 0 bases at V and 5 bases at J, with 11 bases in the middle. The germline V gene has CDR1 MNHNY and CDR2 SVGAGI (reference sequence). As DNA, the CDR3 is TGTGCCAGCAGTTACTCGATCGGGTCCAACGAGCAGTACTTC. As protein: CASSYSIGSNEQYF.

Note on this clone: Other DNA sequences within the sample encode an identical CDR3. This chain uses TRBV30 with TRBJ1-5, with D possibly TRBD1 on 6 matching bases. The V and J ends lost 0 bases and 0 bases respectively, with 9 bases between them. The CDR3 is 15 residues long. From germline, CDR1 is GTSNPN and CDR2 SVGIG (reference sequence). The CDR3 sequence is CAWSVGGGSNQPQHF. In DNA, the CDR3 is TGTGCCTGGAGTGTAGGGGGGGGTAGCAATCAGCCCCAGCATTTT.